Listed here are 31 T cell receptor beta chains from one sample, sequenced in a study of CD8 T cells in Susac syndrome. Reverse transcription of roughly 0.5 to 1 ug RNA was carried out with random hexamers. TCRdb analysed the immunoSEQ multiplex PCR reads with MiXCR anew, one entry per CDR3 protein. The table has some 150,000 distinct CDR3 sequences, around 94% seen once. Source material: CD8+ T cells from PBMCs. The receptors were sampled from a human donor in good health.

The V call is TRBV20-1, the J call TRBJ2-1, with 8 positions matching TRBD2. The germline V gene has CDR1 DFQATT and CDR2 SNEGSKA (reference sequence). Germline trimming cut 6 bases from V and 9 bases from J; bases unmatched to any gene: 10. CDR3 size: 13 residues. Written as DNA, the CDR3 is TGCAGTGCCTACGAGTTAGCGGGATCTGAGCAGTTCTTC. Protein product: CSAYELAGSEQFF.

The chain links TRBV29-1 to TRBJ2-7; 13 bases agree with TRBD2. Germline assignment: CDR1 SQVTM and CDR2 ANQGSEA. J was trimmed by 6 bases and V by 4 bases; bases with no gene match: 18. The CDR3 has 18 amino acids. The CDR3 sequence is CSVGPPHTSGRAPPEQYF. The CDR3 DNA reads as TGCAGCGTTGGACCACCACATACTAGCGGGAGGGCACCTCCCGAGCAGTACTTC.

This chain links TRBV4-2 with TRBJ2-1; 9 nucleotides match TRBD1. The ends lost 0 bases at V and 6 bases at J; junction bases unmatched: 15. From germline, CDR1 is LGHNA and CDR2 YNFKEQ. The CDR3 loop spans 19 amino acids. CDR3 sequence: CASSQERFETGGRGNEQFF. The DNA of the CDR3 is TGTGCCAGCAGCCAAGAACGATTTGAAACAGGGGGCCGGGGCAATGAGCAGTTCTTC.

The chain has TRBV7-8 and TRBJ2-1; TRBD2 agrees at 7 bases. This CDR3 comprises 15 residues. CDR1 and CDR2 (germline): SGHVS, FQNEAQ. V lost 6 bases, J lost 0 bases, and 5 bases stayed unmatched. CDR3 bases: TGTGCCAGCAGTCCGGCTAGCGGCTCCTACAATGAGCAGTTCTTC. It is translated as CASSPASGSYNEQFF.

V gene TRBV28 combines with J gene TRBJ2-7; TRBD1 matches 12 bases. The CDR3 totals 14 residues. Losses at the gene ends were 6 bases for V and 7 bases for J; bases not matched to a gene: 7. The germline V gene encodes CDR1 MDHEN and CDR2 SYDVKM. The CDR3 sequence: CASSRGQGAQEQYF. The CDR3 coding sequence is TGTGCCAGCAGCCGGGGACAGGGGGCGCAAGAGCAGTACTTC.

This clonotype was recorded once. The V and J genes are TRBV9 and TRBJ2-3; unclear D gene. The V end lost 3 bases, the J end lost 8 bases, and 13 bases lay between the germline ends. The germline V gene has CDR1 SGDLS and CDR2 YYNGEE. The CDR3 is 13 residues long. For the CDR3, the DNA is TGTGCCAGCAGCGAGCCCCCTAGTGCTACGCAGTATTTT. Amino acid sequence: CASSEPPSATQYF.

The CDR3 spells CASSAGTETEAFF. In DNA form, the CDR3 reads TGTGCCAGCAGCGCCGGGACAGAAACTGAAGCTTTCTTT. This chain joins TRBV9 and TRBJ1-1, with 7 bases lining up with TRBD1. Germline CDR1 and CDR2: SGDLS and YYNGEE. V shed 3 bases and J 5 bases; nucleotides not matched to a gene: 4. The CDR3 covers 13 residues.

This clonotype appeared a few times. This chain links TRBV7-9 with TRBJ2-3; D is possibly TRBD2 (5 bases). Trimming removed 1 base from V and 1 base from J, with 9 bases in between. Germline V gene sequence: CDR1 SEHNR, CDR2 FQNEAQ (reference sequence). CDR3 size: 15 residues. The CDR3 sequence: CASSLVGGGTDTQYF. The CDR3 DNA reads TGTGCCAGCAGCTTAGTTGGAGGAGGCACAGATACGCAGTATTTT.

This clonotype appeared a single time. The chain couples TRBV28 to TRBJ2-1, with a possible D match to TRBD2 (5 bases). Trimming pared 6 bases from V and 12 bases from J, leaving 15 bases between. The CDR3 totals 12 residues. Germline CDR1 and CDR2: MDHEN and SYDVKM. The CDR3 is CASSPDSGMQFF. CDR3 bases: TGTGCCAGCAGCCCCGACTCCGGGATGCAGTTCTTC.

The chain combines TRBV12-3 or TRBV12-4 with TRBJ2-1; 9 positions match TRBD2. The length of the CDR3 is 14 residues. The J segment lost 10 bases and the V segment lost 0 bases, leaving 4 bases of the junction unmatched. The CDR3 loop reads CASSLATSGREQFF. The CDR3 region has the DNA TGTGCCAGCAGTTTAGCTACTAGCGGGCGCGAGCAGTTCTTC.

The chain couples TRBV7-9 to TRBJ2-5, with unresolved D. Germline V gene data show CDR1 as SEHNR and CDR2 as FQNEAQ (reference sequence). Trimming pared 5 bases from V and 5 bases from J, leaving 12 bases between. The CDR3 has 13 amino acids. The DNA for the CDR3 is TGTGCCAGCAGCCAGGACCTTCGGGAGACCCAGTACTTC. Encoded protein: CASSQDLRETQYF.

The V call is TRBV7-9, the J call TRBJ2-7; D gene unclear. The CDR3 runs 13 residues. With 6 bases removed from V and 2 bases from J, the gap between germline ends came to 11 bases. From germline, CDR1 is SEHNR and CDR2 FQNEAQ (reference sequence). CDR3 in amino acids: CASRTNGAYEQYF. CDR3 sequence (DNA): TGTGCCAGCAGGACAAACGGTGCCTACGAGCAGTACTTC. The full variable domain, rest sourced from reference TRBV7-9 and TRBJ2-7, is DTGVSQNPRHKITKRGQNVTFRCDPISEHNRLYWYRQTLGQGPEFLTYFQNEAQLEKSRLLSDRFSAERPKGSFSTLEIQRTEQGDSAMYLCASRTNGAYEQYFGPGTRLTVT.

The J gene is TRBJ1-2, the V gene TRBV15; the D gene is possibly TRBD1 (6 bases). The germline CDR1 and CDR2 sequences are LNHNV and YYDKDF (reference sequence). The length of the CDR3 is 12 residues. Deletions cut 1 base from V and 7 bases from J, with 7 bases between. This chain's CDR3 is CATSRAGAGYTF. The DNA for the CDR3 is TGTGCCACCAGCAGAGCGGGGGCTGGCTACACCTTC.

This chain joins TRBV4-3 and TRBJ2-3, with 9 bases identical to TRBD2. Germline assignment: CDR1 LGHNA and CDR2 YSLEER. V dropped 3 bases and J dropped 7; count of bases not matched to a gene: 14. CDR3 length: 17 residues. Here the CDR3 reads CASSHPLARGGPNTQYF. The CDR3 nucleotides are TGCGCCAGCAGCCACCCCCTCGCGCGGGGGGGACCTAATACGCAGTATTTT.

Written as DNA, the CDR3 is TGCAGCGTTGTAGGGGATACGCAGTATTTT. Its translation is CSVVGDTQYF. The J gene is TRBJ2-3, the V gene TRBV29-1, with no clear D. Deletions cut 4 bases from V and 6 bases from J, with 5 bases between. Germline V gene sequence: CDR1 SQVTM, CDR2 ANQGSEA. The CDR3 has 10 residues.

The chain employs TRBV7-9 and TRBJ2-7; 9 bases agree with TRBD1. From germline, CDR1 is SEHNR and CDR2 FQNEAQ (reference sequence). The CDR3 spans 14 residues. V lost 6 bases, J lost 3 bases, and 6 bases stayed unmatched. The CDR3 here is CASRRTGEGYEQYF. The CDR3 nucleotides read TGTGCCAGCAGACGGACAGGGGAGGGCTACGAGCAGTACTTC.

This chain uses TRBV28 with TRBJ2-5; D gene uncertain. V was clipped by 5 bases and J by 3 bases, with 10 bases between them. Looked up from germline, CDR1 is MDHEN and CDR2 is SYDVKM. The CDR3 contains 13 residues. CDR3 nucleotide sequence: TGTGCCAGCAGTCCGAGACTGAAAGAGACCCAGTACTTC. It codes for CASSPRLKETQYF.

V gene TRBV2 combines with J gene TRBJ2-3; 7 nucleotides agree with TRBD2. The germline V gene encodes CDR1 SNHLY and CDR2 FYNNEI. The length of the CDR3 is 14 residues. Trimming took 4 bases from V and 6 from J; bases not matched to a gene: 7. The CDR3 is CASSGAGDVDTQYF. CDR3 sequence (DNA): TGTGCCAGCAGTGGCGCGGGAGATGTGGATACGCAGTATTTT.

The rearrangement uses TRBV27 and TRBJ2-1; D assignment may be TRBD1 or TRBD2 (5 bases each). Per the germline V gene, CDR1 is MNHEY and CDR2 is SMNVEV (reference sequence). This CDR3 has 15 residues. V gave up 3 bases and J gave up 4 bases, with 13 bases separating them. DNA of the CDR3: TGTGCCAGCAGTTTCGGGGACGGAGTTTACAATGAGCAGTTCTTC. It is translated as CASSFGDGVYNEQFF.

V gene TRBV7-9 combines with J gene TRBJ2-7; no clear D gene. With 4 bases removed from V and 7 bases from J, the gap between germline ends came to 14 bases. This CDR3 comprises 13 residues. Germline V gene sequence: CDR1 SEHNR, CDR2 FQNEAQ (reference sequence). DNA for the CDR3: TGTGCCAGCAGCTCCCAACTCTCTTGGGAGCAGTACTTC. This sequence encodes CASSSQLSWEQYF.

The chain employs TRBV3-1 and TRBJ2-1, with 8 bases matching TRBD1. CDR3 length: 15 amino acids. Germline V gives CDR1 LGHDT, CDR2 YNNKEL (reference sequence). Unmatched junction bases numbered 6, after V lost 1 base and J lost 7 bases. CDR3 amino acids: CASSQGARGRNEQFF. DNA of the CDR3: TGTGCCAGCAGCCAAGGGGCCAGGGGGCGGAATGAGCAGTTCTTC.

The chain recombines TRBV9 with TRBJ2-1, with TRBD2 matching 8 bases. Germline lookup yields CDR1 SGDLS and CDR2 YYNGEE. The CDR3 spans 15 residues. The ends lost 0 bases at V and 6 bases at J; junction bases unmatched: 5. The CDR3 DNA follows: TGTGCCAGCAGCGTAGGACGGGAGGGCCGCAATGAGCAGTTCTTC. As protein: CASSVGREGRNEQFF.

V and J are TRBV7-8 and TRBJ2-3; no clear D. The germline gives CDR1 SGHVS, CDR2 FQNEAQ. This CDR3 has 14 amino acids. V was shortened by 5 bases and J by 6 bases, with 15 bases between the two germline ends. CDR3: CASSRPTVSDTQYF. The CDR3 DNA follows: TGTGCCAGCAGCCGCCCCACTGTATCGGATACGCAGTATTTT.

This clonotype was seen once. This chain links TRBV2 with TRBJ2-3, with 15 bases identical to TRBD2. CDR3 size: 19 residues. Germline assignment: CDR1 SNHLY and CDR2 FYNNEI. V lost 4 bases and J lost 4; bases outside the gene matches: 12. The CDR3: CASSAFPGLAGGSADTQYF. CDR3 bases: TGTGCCAGCAGTGCATTCCCTGGACTAGCGGGAGGGAGCGCAGATACGCAGTATTTT.

CDR3: CASSQGQDLYGYTF. The DNA of the CDR3 is TGCGCCAGCAGCCAGGGACAGGACCTCTATGGCTACACCTTC. The V call is TRBV4-3, the J call TRBJ1-2; 8 bases agree with TRBD1. V was clipped by 3 bases and J by 4 bases; unmatched bases: 4. The length of the CDR3 is 14 residues. The germline CDR1 and CDR2 sequences are LGHNA and YSLEER.

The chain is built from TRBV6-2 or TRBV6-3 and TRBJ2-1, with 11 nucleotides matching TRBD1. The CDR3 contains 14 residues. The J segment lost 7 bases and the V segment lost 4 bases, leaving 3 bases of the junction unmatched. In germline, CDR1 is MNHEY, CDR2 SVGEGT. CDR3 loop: CASSLGQGVNEQFF. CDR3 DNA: TGTGCCAGCAGTTTGGGACAGGGGGTTAATGAGCAGTTCTTC.

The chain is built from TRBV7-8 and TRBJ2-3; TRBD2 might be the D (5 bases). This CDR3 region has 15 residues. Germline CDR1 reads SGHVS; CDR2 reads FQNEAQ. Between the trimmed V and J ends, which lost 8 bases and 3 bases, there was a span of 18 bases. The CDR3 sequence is CASYNPAADTDTQYF. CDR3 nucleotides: TGTGCCAGCTACAACCCAGCGGCGGATACAGATACGCAGTATTTT.

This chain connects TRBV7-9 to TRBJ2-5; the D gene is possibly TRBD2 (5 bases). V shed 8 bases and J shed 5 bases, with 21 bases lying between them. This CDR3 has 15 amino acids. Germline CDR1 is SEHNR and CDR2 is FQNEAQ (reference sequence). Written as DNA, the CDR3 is TGTGCCAGCCCACCTGGCAGGACTCCTGCGGAGACCCAGTACTTC. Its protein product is CASPPGRTPAETQYF.

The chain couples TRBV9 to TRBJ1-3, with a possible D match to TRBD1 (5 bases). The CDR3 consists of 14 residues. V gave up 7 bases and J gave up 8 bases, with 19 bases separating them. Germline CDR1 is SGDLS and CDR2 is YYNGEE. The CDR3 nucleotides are TGTGCCAGCGCAGAAGGGGTTGGAGTAGACACCATATATTTT. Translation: CASAEGVGVDTIYF.

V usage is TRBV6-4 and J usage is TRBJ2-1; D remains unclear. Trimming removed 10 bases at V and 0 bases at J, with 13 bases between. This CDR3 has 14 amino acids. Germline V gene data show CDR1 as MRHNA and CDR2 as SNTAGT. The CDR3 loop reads CAIAPASSYNEQFF. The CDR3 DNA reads TGTGCCATCGCACCCGCGAGCTCCTACAATGAGCAGTTCTTC.

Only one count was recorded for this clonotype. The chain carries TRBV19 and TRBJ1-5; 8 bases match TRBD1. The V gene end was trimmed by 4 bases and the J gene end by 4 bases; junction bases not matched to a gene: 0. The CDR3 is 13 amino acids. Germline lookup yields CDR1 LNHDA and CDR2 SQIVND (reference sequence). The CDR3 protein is CASSRQGNQPQHF. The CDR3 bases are TGTGCCAGTAGTAGACAGGGGAATCAGCCCCAGCATTTT.